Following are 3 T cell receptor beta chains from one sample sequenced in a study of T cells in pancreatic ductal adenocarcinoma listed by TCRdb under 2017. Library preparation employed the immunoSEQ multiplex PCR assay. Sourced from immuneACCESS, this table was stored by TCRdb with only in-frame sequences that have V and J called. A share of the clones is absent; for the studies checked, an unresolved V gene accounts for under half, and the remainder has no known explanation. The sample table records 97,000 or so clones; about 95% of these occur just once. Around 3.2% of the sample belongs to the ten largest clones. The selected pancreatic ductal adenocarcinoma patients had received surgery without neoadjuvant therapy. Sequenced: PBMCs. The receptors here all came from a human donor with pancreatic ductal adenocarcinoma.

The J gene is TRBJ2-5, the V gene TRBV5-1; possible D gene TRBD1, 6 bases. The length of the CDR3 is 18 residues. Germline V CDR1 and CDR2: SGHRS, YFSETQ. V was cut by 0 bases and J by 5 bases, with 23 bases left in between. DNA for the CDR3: TGCGCCAGCAGCTTGGCCTCTCACAGGGCTTGGCAAGGCGAGACCCAGTACTTC. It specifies CASSLASHRAWQGETQYF.

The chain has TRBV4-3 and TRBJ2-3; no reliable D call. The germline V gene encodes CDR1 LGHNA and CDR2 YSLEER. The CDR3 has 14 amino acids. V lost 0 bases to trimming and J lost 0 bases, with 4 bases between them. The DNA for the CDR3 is TGCGCCAGCAGCCAAGATATCAGCACAGATACGCAGTATTTT. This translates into CASSQDISTDTQYF.

This CDR3 reads CAWNKGSTDTQYF. The DNA of the CDR3 is TGTGCCTGGAATAAGGGGAGCACAGATACGCAGTATTTT. The chain employs TRBV30 and TRBJ2-3; tentatively, D is TRBD1 (5 bases). V was pared by 4 bases and J by 0 bases, with 8 bases between. CDR1 and CDR2 (germline): GTSNPN, SVGIG (reference sequence). This CDR3 spans 13 amino acids.